The present entry profiles one TCR beta chain with its context. Its antigen is currently unknown. The entry originates in a study of blood T cells in healthy people across ages. Study-wide results and limits: The unknown donor CMV status may have confounded expanded clonotype changes.

Primed by a sample-barcoded 5' primer and a J-beta primer mix, a second PCR proceeded for 7 to 11 cycles. TCRdb reanalysed the 5' RACE reads using MiXCR and keeps one entry per CDR3 protein. The data contain around 940,000 distinct CDR3 sequences, around 54% of them singletons. V lost 6 bases and J lost 4, with 18 bases in between. This CDR3 contains 15 residues. The receptor was derived from a woman aged 55 to 70 in good health. The sequencing sample was made of blood. The chain has TRBV12-3 or TRBV12-4 and TRBJ2-5; D tentatively fits TRBD1 or TRBD2 (6 bases each). The CDR3 sequence is CASSQLGGTRETQYF. For the CDR3, the DNA is TGTGCCAGCAGCCAATTAGGGGGGACCCGAGAGACCCAGTACTTC.